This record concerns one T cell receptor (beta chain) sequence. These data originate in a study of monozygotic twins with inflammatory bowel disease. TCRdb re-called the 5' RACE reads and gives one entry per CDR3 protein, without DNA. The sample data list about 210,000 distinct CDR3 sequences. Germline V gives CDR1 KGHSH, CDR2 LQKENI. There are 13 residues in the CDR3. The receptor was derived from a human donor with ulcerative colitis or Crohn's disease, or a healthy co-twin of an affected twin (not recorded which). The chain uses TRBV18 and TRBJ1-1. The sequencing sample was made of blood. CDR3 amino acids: CASSPSGGTEAFF.